This passage covers 8 T cell receptor beta chains from one sample sequenced in a study of identical twins. MiXCR, run by TCRdb on the 5' RACE reads, gives a single entry per CDR3 protein. The repertoire includes 1.5 million or so distinct CDR3 sequences, under 35% of them detected once, and approximately 0.29% sits in the top ten. Sample: cord blood. These receptors originate from a newborn girl in good health.

This clonotype was seen a few times. The chain employs TRBV29-1 and TRBJ2-1; D ambiguous. CDR1 is SQVTM, CDR2 ANQGSEA, per germline. There are 12 residues in the CDR3. Trimming shortened V by 6 bases and J by 3 bases, and 9 bases separated the two germline ends. Here the CDR3 DNA reads TGCAGCGTAGTCGGTAACTACAATGAGCAGTTCTTC. Translating it yields CSVVGNYNEQFF.

The table lists this clonotype with a few counts. The chain is built from TRBV29-1 and TRBJ2-1, with TRBD1 matching 7 bases. Germline V CDR1 and CDR2: SQVTM, ANQGSEA. Losses at the gene ends were 4 bases for V and 2 bases for J; bases not matched to a gene: 5. CDR3 length equals 14 residues. The CDR3 coding sequence is TGCAGCGTTGGTAGGGGGCAGACCTACAATGAGCAGTTCTTC. Its protein is CSVGRGQTYNEQFF.

This clonotype was found a few times. V and J are TRBV20-1 and TRBJ2-4; D possibly corresponds to TRBD2 (7 bases). The length of the CDR3 is 14 residues. V lost 6 bases, J lost 9 bases, and 21 bases lay in between. Germline V gene lookup returns CDR1 DFQATT and CDR2 SNEGSKA (reference sequence). The CDR3 sequence: CSAVFRRGPGIQYF. The CDR3 DNA reads as TGCAGTGCCGTATTTCGGCGGGGGCCGGGCATTCAGTACTTC.

This clonotype came up a few times. The chain recombines TRBV29-1 with TRBJ2-3, with 8 positions matching TRBD1. CDR1 is SQVTM, CDR2 ANQGSEA, per germline. This CDR3 has 13 residues. Trimming at V came to 7 bases and at J to 2 bases, leaving 5 bases not matched to a gene. This CDR3 reads CSGHRGTTDTQYF. The CDR3 coding sequence is TGCAGCGGCCACAGGGGGACCACAGATACGCAGTATTTT.

This chain links TRBV20-1 with TRBJ1-6; 9 bases agree with TRBD1. Germline values: CDR1 DFQATT, CDR2 SNEGSKA (reference sequence). The CDR3 contains 16 residues. The V segment lost 3 bases and the J segment 4 bases; nucleotides outside the gene matches: 7. The CDR3 nucleotides read TGCAGTGCTAGCCCGGGACAGGGTCGATATAATTCACCCCTCCACTTT. Translated, it gives CSASPGQGRYNSPLHF.

The chain is built from TRBV10-2 and TRBJ2-5; D is possibly TRBD1 (7 bases). Trimming took off 6 bases at V and 2 bases at J, with 13 bases between the two ends. The CDR3 has 14 amino acids. Germline V lookup: CDR1 WSHSY, CDR2 SAAADI. This CDR3 reads CASRRAGGQETQYF. As DNA, the CDR3 is TGCGCCAGCAGACGAGCAGGGGGGCAAGAGACCCAGTACTTC.

As regards this clonotype: At one boundary the junction diverges from the germline segment, which might be a read error. This chain joins TRBV5-1 and TRBJ1-5, with D hard to call. The CDR3 contains 15 residues. From germline, CDR1 is SGHRS and CDR2 YFSETQ. The CDR3, as DNA: TGCGCCGGCAGCTTGGAGGGATATAGCAATCAGCCCCAGCATTTT. Its translation is CAGSLEGYSNQPQHF. Looking up the rest from reference TRBV5-1 and TRBJ1-5 gives the full variable domain: KAGVTQTPRYLIKTRGQQVTLSCSPISGHRSVSWYQQTPGQGLQFLFEYFSETQRNKGNFPGRFSGRQFSNSRSEMNVSTLELGDSALYLCAGSLEGYSNQPQHFGDGTRLSIL.

CDR3 nucleotide sequence: TGTGCCAGCAGTTTATTCCCGGGACAAAACTATGGCTACACCTTC. This translates into CASSLFPGQNYGYTF. The chain couples TRBV27 to TRBJ1-2; tentative D call: TRBD1 (6 bases). The germline V and J ends were trimmed by 1 base and 2 bases, with 11 bases remaining between them. CDR1 MNHEY and CDR2 SMNVEV come from the germline V gene (reference sequence). This CDR3 is built from 15 residues.